This T cell receptor beta chain was identified during a study of PD-L1 blockade in urothelial cancer. Study at large: Male sex and bladder-origin urothelial cancer characterized about 90% of the roughly 29 patients. The authors examined blood 3 weeks (second dose) and 6 weeks after treatment start.

This CDR3 comprises 11 residues. Germline loops: CDR1 SNHLY, CDR2 FYNNEI. Trimming pared 7 bases from V and 7 bases from J, leaving 10 bases between. Time point indicated: peripheral blood 6 weeks after treatment start. Samples spanned pretreatment and treatment, with 1 to 8 time points per patient. Every PCR received spiked-in synthetic TCR analog templates. The assay was immunoSEQ multiplex PCR, and TCRdb's table has in-frame clones only and misses some. The sample includes 35,000 to 50,000 clones, 83% of them seen just once. This TCR derives from a man in his sixties with urothelial cancer. This specimen consisted of PBMCs, obtained around atezolizumab (anti-PD-L1) treatment. The rearrangement joins TRBV2 to TRBJ1-1; D gene uncertain. This CDR3 is CASIEDYEAFF. In nucleotides, the CDR3 is TGTGCCAGCATAGAAGACTATGAAGCTTTCTTT.